This T cell receptor beta chain was recorded in a study of regulatory T cells in long-lasting Graves disease. This clonotype was counted many times. Its antigen is not known. Through Arm-PCR of CDR3 regions and iRepertoire HTBI primers, TCR beta libraries were built. TCRdb ran MiXCR on the multiplex PCR reads and lists one entry per CDR3 protein. This sample has around 420,000 distinct CDR3 sequences, with 15% found just once. Study conclusions and caveats: TRBV28 was favored in persistent disease, as were TRBJ1-2 and TRBJ2-5.

V gave up 5 bases and J gave up 3 bases, with 13 bases separating them. The V gene's germline CDR1 is SEHNR and CDR2 FQNEAQ (reference sequence). The CDR3 loop spans 14 amino acids. Described time point: newly diagnosed GD, antithyroid drugs for less than 3 months. PBMC RNA was the source of the TCR library. Diagnoses of Graves' disease were made by American Thyroid Association guidelines. In this cohort, patients came from an endocrinology department located in Xi'an, China. The data also belong to a second study, concerning T cells in Graves' hyperthyroidism and ophthalmopathy.

The source material was peripheral blood mononuclear cells (PBMCs), sampled at new diagnosis, from a patient treated with antithyroid drugs. This sequence was found in a woman in her thirties or forties with Graves disease. V gene TRBV7-9 combines with J gene TRBJ1-1, with D possibly TRBD1 on 6 matching bases. CDR3 in amino acids: CASSPLDSYTEAFF. CDR3 nucleotide sequence: TGTGCCAGCAGCCCTCTGGACAGCTACACTGAAGCTTTCTTT.